The 10 T cell receptor beta chains below were found in one sample sequenced in a study of shared clonotypes between healthy human individuals. The table came from immunoSEQ multiplex PCR; TCRdb's copy has only in-frame clones and leaves some out. This table holds some 490,000 clones, approximately 81% found once. Input material: PBMCs. The receptors come from a woman aged 40-49 years in good health. Some clones in this sample may be carry-over from other donors' samples.

Only a few counts were recorded for this clone. The rearrangement links TRBV5-1 to TRBJ2-7; D ambiguous. V lost 4 bases to trimming and J lost 2 bases, with 10 bases between them. This CDR3 comprises 13 residues. The germline V gene encodes CDR1 SGHRS and CDR2 YFSETQ. CDR3 residues: CASSPPVAYEQYF. In DNA form, the CDR3 reads TGCGCCAGCAGCCCCCCAGTGGCCTACGAGCAGTACTTC.

This clone is a singleton in its sample. V and J are TRBV28 and TRBJ2-2; 8 bases are shared with TRBD1. CDR3 length: 15 amino acids. The germline CDR1 and CDR2 sequences are MDHEN and SYDVKM. V lost 1 base and J lost 4; bases outside the gene matches: 2. CDR3 residues: CASSLYTGGTGELFF. DNA for the CDR3: TGTGCCAGCAGTTTATACACAGGGGGCACCGGGGAGCTGTTTTTT.

The V gene is TRBV18, the J gene TRBJ2-7, with 7 bases lining up with TRBD2. The CDR3 is 14 amino acids. Trimming at V came to 6 bases and at J to 5 bases, leaving 10 bases not matched to a gene. CDR1 and CDR2 from the germline V gene are KGHSH and LQKENI. The CDR3 DNA sequence: TGTGCCAGCTCCCGAGCGGGCGGGAGAGACGAGCAGTACTTC. Residues: CASSRAGGRDEQYF.

In its sample, this clone was seen many times. The rearrangement uses TRBV5-1 and TRBJ2-1, with 9 bases that match TRBD1. The CDR3 covers 14 residues. Trimming at V came to 3 bases and at J to 7 bases, leaving 5 bases not matched to a gene. Germline CDR1 SGHRS, CDR2 YFSETQ. The CDR3, as DNA: TGCGCCAGCAGCTGGGGGACAGGGCCTAATGAGCAGTTCTTC. Encoded protein: CASSWGTGPNEQFF.

As for this clone: Since a far larger clone is one base different, this is likely a read error. Since no conserved phenylalanine or tryptophan closes the CDR3, a read error is the likely cause. V usage is TRBV18 and J usage is TRBJ1-5, with no clear D. Germline assignment: CDR1 KGHSH and CDR2 LQKENI. Trimming took 2 bases from V and 5 from J, leaving 7 bases between them. CDR3 length: 13 residues. The CDR3, as DNA: TGTGCCAGCTCACCAACCTCAGATCAGCCCCAGCATCTT. This sequence encodes CASSPTSDQPQHL.

The chain has TRBV30 and TRBJ1-6; 9 bases are shared with TRBD1. Germline V gene data show CDR1 as GTSNPN and CDR2 as SVGIG (reference sequence). The V gene end was trimmed by 4 bases and the J gene end by 7 bases; junction bases not matched to a gene: 5. The length of the CDR3 is 14 residues. The CDR3 spells CAWTRDRDNSPLHF. The CDR3 DNA reads TGTGCCTGGACGAGGGACAGGGACAATTCACCCCTCCACTTT.

The chain couples TRBV5-8 to TRBJ2-7; 9 bases agree with TRBD2. J gave up 5 bases and V 4 bases, and 7 bases lay outside the gene matches. The CDR3 has 14 residues. Germline loops: CDR1 SGHTS, CDR2 YDEGEE. The CDR3 here is CASSLTSGRNEQYF. CDR3 sequence (DNA): TGTGCCAGCAGCCTTACTAGCGGGCGAAACGAGCAGTACTTC.

This chain connects TRBV5-1 to TRBJ2-4; 9 nucleotides match TRBD2. Trimming took 4 bases from V and 3 from J; bases not matched to a gene: 2. This CDR3 contains 14 residues. Germline V gene sequence: CDR1 SGHRS, CDR2 YFSETQ. The CDR3 loop reads CASSTLAGKNIQYF. CDR3 DNA sequence: TGCGCCAGCAGCACACTAGCGGGCAAAAACATTCAGTACTTC.

Of note for this clone: A single base is all that separates this from a far larger clone, so a read error is likely. The V call is TRBV6-5, the J call TRBJ2-6; D perhaps matches TRBD1 (5 bases). The CDR3 extends over 15 amino acids. The germline CDR1 and CDR2 sequences are MNHEY and SVGAGI. Trimming shortened V by 6 bases and J by 0 bases, and 9 bases separated the two germline ends. The CDR3 protein is CASSSRVSGANVLTF. DNA for the CDR3: TGTGCCAGCAGCTCCAGGGTCTCTGGGGCCAACGTCCTGACTTTC.

Turning to this clone: A far larger clone is just one base off, so this is likely a read error. DNA of the CDR3: TGTGACAGCAGCCGTCTAGCTAACCAAGAGACCCAGTACTTC. Its translation is CDSSRLANQETQYF. The chain carries TRBV11-1 and TRBJ2-5; D may be TRBD2 (5 bases). CDR1 is SGHAT and CDR2 is FQDESV in the germline V gene (reference sequence). CDR3 size: 14 residues.